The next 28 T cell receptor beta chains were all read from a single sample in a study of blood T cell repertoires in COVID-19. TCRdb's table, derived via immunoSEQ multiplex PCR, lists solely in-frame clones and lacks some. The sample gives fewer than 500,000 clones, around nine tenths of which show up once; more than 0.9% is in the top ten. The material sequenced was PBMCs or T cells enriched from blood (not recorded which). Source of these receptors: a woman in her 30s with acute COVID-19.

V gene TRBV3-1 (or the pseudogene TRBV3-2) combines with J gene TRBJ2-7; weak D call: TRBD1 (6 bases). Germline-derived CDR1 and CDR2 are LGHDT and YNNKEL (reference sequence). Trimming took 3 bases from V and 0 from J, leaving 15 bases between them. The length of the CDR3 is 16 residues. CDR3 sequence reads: CASSQVTGSFSYEQYF. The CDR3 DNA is TGTGCCAGCAGCCAGGTAACAGGGTCATTCTCCTACGAGCAGTACTTC.

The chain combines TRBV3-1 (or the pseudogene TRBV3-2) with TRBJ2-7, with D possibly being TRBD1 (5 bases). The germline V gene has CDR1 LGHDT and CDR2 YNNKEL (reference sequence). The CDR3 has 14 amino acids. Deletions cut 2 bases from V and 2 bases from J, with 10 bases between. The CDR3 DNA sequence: TGTGCCAGCAGCCAATCCCTCAGGGCCTACGAGCAGTACTTC. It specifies CASSQSLRAYEQYF.

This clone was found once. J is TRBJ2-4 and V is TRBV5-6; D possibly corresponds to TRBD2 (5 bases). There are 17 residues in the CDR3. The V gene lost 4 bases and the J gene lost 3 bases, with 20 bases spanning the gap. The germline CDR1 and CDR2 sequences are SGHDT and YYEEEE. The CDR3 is CASSAVSSGRGKNIQYF. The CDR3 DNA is TGTGCCAGCAGCGCCGTTTCGTCGGGTCGGGGCAAAAACATTCAGTACTTC.

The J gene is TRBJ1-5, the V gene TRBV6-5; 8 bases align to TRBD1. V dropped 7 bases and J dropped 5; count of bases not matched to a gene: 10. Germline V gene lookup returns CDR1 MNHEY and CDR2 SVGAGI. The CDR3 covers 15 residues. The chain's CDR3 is CASTPLGQGHQPQHF. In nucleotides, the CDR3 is TGTGCCAGCACCCCACTTGGACAGGGACATCAGCCCCAGCATTTT.

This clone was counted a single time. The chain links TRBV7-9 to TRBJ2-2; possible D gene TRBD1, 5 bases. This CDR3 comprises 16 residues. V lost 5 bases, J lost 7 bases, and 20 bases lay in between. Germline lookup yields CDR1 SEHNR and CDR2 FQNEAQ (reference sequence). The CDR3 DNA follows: TGTGCCAGCAGCATTGGACCAGGGAAGGTCCACGGGGAGCTGTTTTTT. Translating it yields CASSIGPGKVHGELFF. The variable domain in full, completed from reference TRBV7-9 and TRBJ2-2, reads DTGVSQNPRHKITKRGQNVTFRCDPISEHNRLYWYRQTLGQGPEFLTYFQNEAQLEKSRLLSDRFSAERPKGSFSTLEIQRTEQGDSAMYLCASSIGPGKVHGELFFGEGSRLTVL.

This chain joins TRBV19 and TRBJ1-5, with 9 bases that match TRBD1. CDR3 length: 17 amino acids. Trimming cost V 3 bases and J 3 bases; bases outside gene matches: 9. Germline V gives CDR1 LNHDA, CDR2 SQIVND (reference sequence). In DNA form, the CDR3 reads TGTGCCAGTAGTATGTTGTGGGACAGGGCGTCCAATCAGCCCCAGCATTTT. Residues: CASSMLWDRASNQPQHF.

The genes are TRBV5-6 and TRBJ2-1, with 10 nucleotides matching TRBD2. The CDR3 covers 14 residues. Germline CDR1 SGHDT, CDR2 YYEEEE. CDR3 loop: CATQQSGGAHEQFF. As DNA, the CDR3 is TGTGCAACGCAGCAGAGCGGGGGGGCCCATGAGCAGTTCTTC.

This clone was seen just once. Written as DNA, the CDR3 is TGTGCCACCAGTTCTCGTCGGGACAGTGTATCAGATACGCAGTATTTT. It is translated as CATSSRRDSVSDTQYF. V and J are TRBV15 and TRBJ2-3; 7 bases agree with TRBD1. This CDR3 region has 16 residues. Per germline, CDR1 LNHNV and CDR2 YYDKDF (reference sequence). V shed 6 bases, J shed 4 bases, and the junction held 13 bases outside the gene matches.

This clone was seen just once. The CDR3 spells CASSKERDRGQYGYTF. CDR3 nucleotides: TGTGCCAGCAGCAAAGAGAGGGACAGGGGGCAATATGGCTACACCTTC. The chain links TRBV21-1 to TRBJ1-2; the table assigns TRBD1, which was not confirmed against the DNA. TRBV21-1 is classified as a pseudogene. This CDR3 is built from 16 residues.

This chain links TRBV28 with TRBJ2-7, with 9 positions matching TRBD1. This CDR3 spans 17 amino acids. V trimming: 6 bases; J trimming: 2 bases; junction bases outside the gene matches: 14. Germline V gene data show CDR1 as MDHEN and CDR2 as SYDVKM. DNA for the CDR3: TGTGCCAGCAGATCACTAGCCGGGACAGGGTTGCCCTACGAGCAGTACTTC. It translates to CASRSLAGTGLPYEQYF.

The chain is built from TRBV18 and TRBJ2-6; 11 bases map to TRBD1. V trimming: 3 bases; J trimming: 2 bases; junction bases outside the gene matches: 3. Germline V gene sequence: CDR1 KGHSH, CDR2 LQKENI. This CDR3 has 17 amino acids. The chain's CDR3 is CASSPGQGGTGANVLTF. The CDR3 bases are TGTGCCAGCTCACCGGGACAGGGGGGTACTGGGGCCAACGTCCTGACTTTC.

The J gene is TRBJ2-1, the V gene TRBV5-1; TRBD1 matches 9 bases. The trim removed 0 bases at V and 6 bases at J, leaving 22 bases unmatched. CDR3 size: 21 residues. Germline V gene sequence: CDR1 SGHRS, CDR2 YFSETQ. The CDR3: CASSLGYYGISDRGFSNEQFF. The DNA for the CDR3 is TGCGCCAGCAGCTTGGGATACTATGGCATTTCGGACAGGGGATTTTCCAATGAGCAGTTCTTC.

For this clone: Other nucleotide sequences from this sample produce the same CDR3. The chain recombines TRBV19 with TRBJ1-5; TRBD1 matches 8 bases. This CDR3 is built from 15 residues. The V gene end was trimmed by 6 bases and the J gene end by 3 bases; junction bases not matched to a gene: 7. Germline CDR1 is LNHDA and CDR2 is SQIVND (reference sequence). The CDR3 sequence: CASSLDRGLNQPQHF. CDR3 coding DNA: TGTGCCAGTAGCCTTGACAGGGGTCTCAATCAGCCCCAGCATTTT.

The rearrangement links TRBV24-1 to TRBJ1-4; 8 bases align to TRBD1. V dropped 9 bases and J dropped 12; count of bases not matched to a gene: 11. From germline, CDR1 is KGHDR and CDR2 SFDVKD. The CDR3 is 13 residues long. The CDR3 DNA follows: TGTGCCACCCTCCCGGGACAGGCTAGGGAACTGTTTTTT. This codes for CATLPGQARELFF.

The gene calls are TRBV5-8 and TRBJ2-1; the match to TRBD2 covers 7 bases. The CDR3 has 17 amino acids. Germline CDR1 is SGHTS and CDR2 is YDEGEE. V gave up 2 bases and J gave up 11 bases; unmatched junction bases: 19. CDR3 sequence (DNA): TGTGCCAGCAGCTTCTTTGTTGTGGGGACTACCGTGCGGCAGCAGTTCTTC. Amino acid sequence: CASSFFVVGTTVRQQFF.

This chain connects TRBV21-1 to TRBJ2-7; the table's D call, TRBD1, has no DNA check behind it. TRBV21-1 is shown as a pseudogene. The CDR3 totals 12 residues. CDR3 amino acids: CASRGATYEQYF. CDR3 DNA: TGTGCCAGCAGAGGGGCCACCTACGAGCAGTACTTC.

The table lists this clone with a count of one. The CDR3 protein is CASSKGGADTQYF. In DNA form, the CDR3 reads TGTGCCAGCAGCAAAGGAGGGGCAGATACGCAGTATTTT. The chain uses TRBV9 and TRBJ2-3; weak D call: TRBD2 (6 bases). Trimming left V 4 bases short and J 4 bases short, with 10 bases between. This CDR3 has 13 residues. From germline, CDR1 is SGDLS and CDR2 YYNGEE.

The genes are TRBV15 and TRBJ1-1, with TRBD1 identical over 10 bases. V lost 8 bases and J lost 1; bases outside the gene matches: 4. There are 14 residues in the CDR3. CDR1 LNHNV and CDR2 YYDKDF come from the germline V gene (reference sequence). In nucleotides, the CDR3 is TGTGCCACCGGGGACAGGGGCTGGAACACTGAAGCTTTCTTT. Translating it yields CATGDRGWNTEAFF.

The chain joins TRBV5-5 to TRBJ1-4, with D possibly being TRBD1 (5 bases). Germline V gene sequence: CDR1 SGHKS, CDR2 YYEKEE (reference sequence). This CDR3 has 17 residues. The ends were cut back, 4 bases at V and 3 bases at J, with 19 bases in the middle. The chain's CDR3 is CASSPSWGPLANEKLFF. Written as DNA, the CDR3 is TGTGCCAGCAGCCCAAGCTGGGGCCCCCTTGCTAATGAAAAACTGTTTTTT.

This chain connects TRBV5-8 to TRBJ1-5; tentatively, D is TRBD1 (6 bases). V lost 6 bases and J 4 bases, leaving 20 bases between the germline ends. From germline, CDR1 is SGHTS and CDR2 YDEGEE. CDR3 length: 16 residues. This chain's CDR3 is CASTPLGGPGNQPQHF. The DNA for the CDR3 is TGTGCCAGCACTCCTCTGGGGGGGCCGGGTAATCAGCCCCAGCATTTT.

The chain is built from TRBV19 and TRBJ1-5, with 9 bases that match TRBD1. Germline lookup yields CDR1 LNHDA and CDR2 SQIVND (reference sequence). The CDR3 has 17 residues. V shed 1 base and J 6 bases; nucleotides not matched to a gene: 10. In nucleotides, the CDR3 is TGTGCCAGTAGTATAGGAGGGAACCGGGACAGGGCTCAGCCCCAGCATTTT. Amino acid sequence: CASSIGGNRDRAQPQHF.

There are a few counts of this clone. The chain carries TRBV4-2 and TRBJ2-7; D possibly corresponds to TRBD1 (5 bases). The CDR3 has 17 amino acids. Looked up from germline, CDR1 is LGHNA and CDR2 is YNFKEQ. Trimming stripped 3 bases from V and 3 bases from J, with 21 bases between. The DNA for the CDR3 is TGTGCCAGCAGCCATGACTCTACAGGTAAAAGGCTCTACGAGCAGTACTTC. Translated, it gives CASSHDSTGKRLYEQYF.

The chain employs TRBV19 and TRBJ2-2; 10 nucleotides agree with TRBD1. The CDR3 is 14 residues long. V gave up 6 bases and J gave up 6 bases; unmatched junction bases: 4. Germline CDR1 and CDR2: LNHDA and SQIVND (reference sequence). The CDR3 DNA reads TGTGCCAGTAGAGCGACAGGGGGCCCCGGGGAGCTGTTTTTT. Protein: CASRATGGPGELFF.

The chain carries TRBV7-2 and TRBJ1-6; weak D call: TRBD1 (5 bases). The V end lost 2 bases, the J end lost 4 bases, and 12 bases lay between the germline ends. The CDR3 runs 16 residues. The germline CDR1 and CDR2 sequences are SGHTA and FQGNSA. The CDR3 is CASSLTGRAYNSPLHF. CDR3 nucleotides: TGTGCCAGCAGCTTAACAGGCAGGGCGTATAATTCACCCCTCCACTTT.

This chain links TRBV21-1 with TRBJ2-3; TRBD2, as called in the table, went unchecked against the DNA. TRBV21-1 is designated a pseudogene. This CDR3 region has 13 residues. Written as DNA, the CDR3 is TGTGCCAGCAGCGGACTGGTCACAGATACGCAGTATTTT. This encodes CASSGLVTDTQYF.

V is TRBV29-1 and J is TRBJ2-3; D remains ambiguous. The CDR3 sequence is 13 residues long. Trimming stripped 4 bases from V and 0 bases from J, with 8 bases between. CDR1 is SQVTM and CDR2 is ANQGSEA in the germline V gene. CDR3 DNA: TGCAGCGTTGGAGTAACCAGCACAGATACGCAGTATTTT. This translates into CSVGVTSTDTQYF.

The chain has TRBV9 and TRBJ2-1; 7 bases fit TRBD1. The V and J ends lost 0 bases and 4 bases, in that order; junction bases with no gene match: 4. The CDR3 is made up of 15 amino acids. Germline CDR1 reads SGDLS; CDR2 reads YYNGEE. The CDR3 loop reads CASSVAGDRYNEQFF. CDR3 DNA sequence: TGTGCCAGCAGCGTAGCTGGGGACAGATACAATGAGCAGTTCTTC.

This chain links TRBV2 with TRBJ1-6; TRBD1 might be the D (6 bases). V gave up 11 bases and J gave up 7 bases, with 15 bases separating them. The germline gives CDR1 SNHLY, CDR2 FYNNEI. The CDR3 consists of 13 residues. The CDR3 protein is CAAGGQGNSPLHF. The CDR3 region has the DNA TGTGCCGCGGGGGGCCAGGGGAATTCACCCCTCCACTTT.